This TCR beta chain emerged from a study of blood T cell repertoires in COVID-19. Looked up from germline, CDR1 is SGHRS and CDR2 is YFSETQ. Trimming left V 4 bases short and J 1 base short, with 14 bases between. The CDR3 has 15 residues. In the study's own analysis: Quantification of nucleated cells was approximated via reference gene primer amplification. Assay: immunoSEQ multiplex PCR; the TCRdb copy retains only in-frame clones and omits some. V, J and clone size reflect that table, while D and trimming were determined from the DNA. The sample yields over 250,000 clones, 88% seen once. Participants, about 18 to 90 years old, spanned approximately 26 US areas. Participants reported their clinical history, and cohort assignment relied on those reports.

Sequencing was performed on PBMCs or T cells enriched from blood (not recorded which). The chain links TRBV5-1 to TRBJ2-5, with D possibly TRBD1 on 6 matching bases. The clonotype comes from a woman aged 55 to 70 in a cohort exposed to, infected with or recovered from COVID-19 (not recorded which). The CDR3 here is CASSPGQRVQETQYF. The CDR3 DNA follows: TGCGCCAGCAGCCCTGGACAGAGAGTCCAAGAGACCCAGTACTTC.